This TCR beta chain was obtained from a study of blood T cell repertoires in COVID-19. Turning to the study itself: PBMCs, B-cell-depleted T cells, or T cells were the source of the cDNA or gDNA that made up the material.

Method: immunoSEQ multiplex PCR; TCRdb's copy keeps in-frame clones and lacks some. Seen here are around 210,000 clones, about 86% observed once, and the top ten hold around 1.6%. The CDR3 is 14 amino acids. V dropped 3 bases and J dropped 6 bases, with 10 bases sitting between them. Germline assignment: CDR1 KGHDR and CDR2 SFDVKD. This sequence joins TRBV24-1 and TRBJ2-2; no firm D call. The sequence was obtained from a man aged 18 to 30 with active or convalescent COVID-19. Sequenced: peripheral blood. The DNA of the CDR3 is TGTGCCACCAGTGATAGAACAATTGCCGGGGAGCTGTTTTTT. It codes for CATSDRTIAGELFF.